The sequence of this TCR beta chain was determined in a study of cytomegalovirus exposure and HLA in healthy donors. Vbeta (60) and Jbeta (13) primers were used in the PCR. Using immunoSEQ multiplex PCR, the repertoire was profiled, and TCRdb retains in-frame clones only, with some absent. This sample carries around 160,000 clones, 75% to 80% of them seen once, and the ten largest clones take about 3%. Whole-study results and caveats: Analysis performed later showed TCR beta chains linked to HLA being more clonally expanded than equally common others.

CDR3 size: 18 residues. Germline assignment: CDR1 SEHNR and CDR2 FQNEAQ (reference sequence). V was clipped by 0 bases and J by 0 bases; unmatched bases: 6. This clone was recorded a few times. Its antigen is unidentified. This TCR was sampled from a man in his forties or fifties in good health and CMV-seropositive. The chain uses TRBV7-9 and TRBJ2-7; TRBD2 matches 12 bases. The sequencing input was PBMCs. The CDR3: CASSLARTSGEFSYEQYF. CDR3 in DNA: TGTGCCAGCAGCTTAGCGCGGACTAGCGGGGAGTTCTCCTACGAGCAGTACTTC.